Shown below are 21 T cell receptor beta chains from a single sample sequenced in a study of regulatory T cells in long-lasting Graves disease (dated by TCRdb to 2020 to 2022). The time point label, as the study defines it: newly diagnosed GD, antithyroid drugs for less than 3 months. RNA was extracted from PBMCs in TRIzol for both TCR sequencing and RNA sequencing. Receptor amplification or capture employed multiplex PCR. The listed sequencing device is Illumina HiSeq 4000. iRepertoire HTBI primers and Arm-PCR amplification of CDR3 regions were used to construct TCR beta libraries. The public sequencing data were trimmed at Q25 with fastp and processed into clonotypes with MiXCR by TCRdb, which kept only in-frame beta chains. Each entry merges the rows of one CDR3 protein and shows their most common DNA and genes. The sample includes roughly 500,000 distinct CDR3 sequences, with roughly 14% observed a single time. Together, the top ten hold about 10% of the sample.

This sample was also put to use in a study of T cells in Graves' hyperthyroidism and ophthalmopathy.

Sequencing was performed on peripheral blood mononuclear cells (PBMCs), taken at new diagnosis, from a patient treated with antithyroid drugs. These receptors came from a man aged 30 to 39 with Graves disease. Donor details come from another sample of the same person, matched by shared clones.

The rearrangement links TRBV30 to TRBJ2-3; D gene uncertain. There are 12 residues in the CDR3. Per the germline V gene, CDR1 is GTSNPN and CDR2 is SVGIG (reference sequence). V gave up 0 bases and J gave up 5 bases, with 6 bases separating them. The CDR3, as DNA: TGTGCCTGGAGTGTAGGGCTAGATACGCAGTATTTT. Translating it yields CAWSVGLDTQYF.

The gene calls are TRBV6-2 or TRBV6-3 and TRBJ2-3; 13 positions match TRBD2. The CDR3 runs to 15 residues. Germline V gene lookup returns CDR1 MNHEY and CDR2 SVGEGT. After removal of 6 bases from V and 3 bases from J, the junction contained 3 bases not matched to a gene. Written as DNA, the CDR3 is TGTGCCAGCAGGGGACTAGCGGGGACGACAGATACGCAGTATTTT. Encoded protein: CASRGLAGTTDTQYF.

This clonotype has a handful of counts. The chain couples TRBV6-1 to TRBJ2-7; tentatively, D is TRBD1 (6 bases). Trimming took off 8 bases at V and 4 bases at J, with 18 bases between the two ends. This CDR3 is 14 amino acids long. Germline-derived CDR1 and CDR2 are MNHNS and SASEGT. The CDR3 coding sequence is TGTGCCAGCGGACCGGACAGTAAAGGTTACGAGCAGTACTTC. Its translation: CASGPDSKGYEQYF.

The genes are TRBV5-4 and TRBJ2-1; 8 positions match TRBD2. The CDR3 covers 15 residues. The V gene's germline CDR1 is SGHNT and CDR2 YYREEE (reference sequence). The ends lost 5 bases at V and 7 bases at J; junction bases unmatched: 11. The CDR3 coding sequence is TGTGCCAGCAGTTTGACGGGAGGGCCGGAAAATGAGCAGTTCTTC. Amino acids: CASSLTGGPENEQFF.

There are many counts of this clonotype. This rearrangement joins TRBV29-1 to TRBJ2-3; unclear D gene. Deletions cut 4 bases from V and 2 bases from J, with 10 bases between. The CDR3 extends over 13 amino acids. The germline V gene has CDR1 SQVTM and CDR2 ANQGSEA. This CDR3 reads CSVAEPLTDTQYF. The CDR3 region has the DNA TGCAGCGTTGCCGAGCCCCTCACAGATACGCAGTATTTT.

This chain uses TRBV20-1 with TRBJ1-2; D gene uncertain. The CDR3 loop spans 15 amino acids. V was trimmed by 1 base and J by 2 bases, leaving 14 bases between them. Germline CDR1 is DFQATT and CDR2 is SNEGSKA (reference sequence). CDR3 nucleotide sequence: TGCAGTGCTAGAGGGGGTCCATTTGAGAACTATGGCTACACCTTC. Encoded protein: CSARGGPFENYGYTF.

This clonotype was observed many times. The V call is TRBV7-8, the J call TRBJ2-1; 7 bases map to TRBD2. V dropped 3 bases and J dropped 3; count of bases not matched to a gene: 2. The CDR3 extends over 14 amino acids. The germline V gene encodes CDR1 SGHVS and CDR2 FQNEAQ. CDR3 sequence: CASSFLAVYNEQFF. For the CDR3, the DNA is TGTGCCAGCAGCTTCCTAGCGGTCTACAATGAGCAGTTCTTC.

This clonotype was recorded at least ten times. The chain couples TRBV12-3 or TRBV12-4 to TRBJ2-2, with a tentative D call TRBD1 (7 bases). V was trimmed by 7 bases and J by 4 bases, leaving 13 bases between them. CDR3 size: 14 residues. The CDR3 loop is CASTSGGGTGELFF. CDR3 DNA: TGTGCCAGCACCTCAGGGGGAGGCACCGGGGAGCTGTTTTTT.

The chain uses TRBV7-9 and TRBJ2-2; maybe TRBD1 (5 bases). CDR1 is SEHNR, CDR2 FQNEAQ, per germline (reference sequence). The CDR3 loop spans 17 amino acids. The V and J ends lost 7 bases and 1 base respectively, with 19 bases between them. The CDR3 region is CASTPSLFQGNTGELFF. The CDR3 region has the DNA TGTGCCAGCACCCCGAGTCTGTTTCAGGGGAACACCGGGGAGCTGTTTTTT.

In the case of this clonotype: This may be a read error, as it is one base from a much larger clone. The gene calls are TRBV6-9 and TRBJ2-1; TRBD2 matches 14 bases. Unmatched junction bases numbered 19, after V lost 3 bases and J lost 15 bases. The V gene's germline CDR1 is MNHGY and CDR2 SVAAGI. This CDR3 region has 18 residues. CDR3 protein: CASSYNRRLAGGPGWRFF. The DNA for the CDR3 is TGTGCCAGCAGTTACAATCGCCGACTAGCGGGAGGGCCTGGTTGGCGGTTCTTC.

In its sample, this clonotype was seen many times. The chain employs TRBV6-1 and TRBJ2-1; 11 nucleotides agree with TRBD2. Germline V gene data show CDR1 as MNHNS and CDR2 as SASEGT. V lost 6 bases to trimming and J lost 4 bases; unmatched junction nucleotides: 5. The CDR3 length is 15 residues. The CDR3 region has the DNA TGTGCCAGCAGAATGGGGACTAGCGGATACAATGAGCAGTTCTTC. It translates to CASRMGTSGYNEQFF.

This clonotype showed up many times. V and J are TRBV7-2 and TRBJ2-7, with D perhaps matching TRBD2 (6 bases). Trimming took off 3 bases at V and 1 base at J, with 7 bases between the two ends. This CDR3 spans 13 amino acids. Germline lookup yields CDR1 SGHTA and CDR2 FQGNSA. CDR3 residues: CASSLDYSYEQYF. CDR3 DNA sequence: TGTGCCAGCAGCTTGGACTATTCCTACGAGCAGTACTTC.

Only a few counts were recorded for this clonotype. The chain employs TRBV20-1 and TRBJ2-5, with a tentative D call TRBD1 (6 bases). Trimming removed 0 bases from V and 4 bases from J, with 18 bases in between. This CDR3 region has 16 residues. Germline CDR1 DFQATT, CDR2 SNEGSKA (reference sequence). This CDR3 is CSARDFRGSNGETQYF. CDR3 nucleotides: TGCAGTGCTAGAGATTTCAGGGGAAGTAATGGAGAGACCCAGTACTTC.

With regard to this clonotype: A much more abundant neighbour one base away suggests this may be a read error. The chain joins TRBV6-2 or TRBV6-3 to TRBJ2-7; unclear D gene. The germline V gene encodes CDR1 MNHEY and CDR2 SVGEGT. CDR3 length: 11 amino acids. The V end lost 8 bases, the J end lost 7 bases, and 12 bases lay between the germline ends. CDR3 nucleotides: TGTGCCAGCTCTAAGTACAATGAGCAGTACTTC. Protein: CASSKYNEQYF.

As concerns this clonotype: A read error may produce the germline difference seen at one junction end. This chain links TRBV6-1 with TRBJ2-2; D may be TRBD2 (5 bases). This CDR3 contains 15 residues. Germline V gene lookup returns CDR1 MNHNS and CDR2 SASEGT. CDR3 DNA sequence: TGTGCCAGCAGTCTAGGACTGGGAGACACCGGGGAGCTGCTTTTT. Its translation is CASSLGLGDTGELLF.

This clonotype appeared many times. V usage is TRBV7-9 and J usage is TRBJ2-7, with a tentative D call TRBD2 (5 bases). Trimming removed 4 bases from V and 3 bases from J, with 13 bases in between. This CDR3 has 14 amino acids. Germline V CDR1 and CDR2: SEHNR, FQNEAQ (reference sequence). The chain's CDR3 is CASSSVGGRYEQYF. The CDR3 DNA reads as TGTGCCAGCAGCTCCGTTGGAGGCCGCTACGAGCAGTACTTC.

A word on this clonotype: This may be a read error: a much more frequent sequence differs by one nucleotide. The rearrangement links TRBV6-5 to TRBJ2-1; D remains unclear. Germline V gene sequence: CDR1 MNHEY, CDR2 SVGAGI. Trimming cost V 2 bases and J 7 bases, with 12 bases left between them. The CDR3 loop spans 14 amino acids. The CDR3 DNA is TGTGCCAGCAGTTACCGAACTCTAGAAAATGAGCAGTTCTTC. Encoded protein: CASSYRTLENEQFF.

CDR3 nucleotide sequence: TGCAGTGCCCGGGCTGTTTTTAGCGGGACTTTAAGCGAGCAGTACTTC. Amino acid sequence: CSARAVFSGTLSEQYF. The chain joins TRBV20-1 to TRBJ2-7; 8 nucleotides match TRBD2. The V and J ends lost 6 bases and 6 bases, in that order; junction bases with no gene match: 19. Germline assignment: CDR1 DFQATT and CDR2 SNEGSKA (reference sequence). The CDR3 has 16 amino acids.

The rearrangement uses TRBV9 and TRBJ2-3, with D perhaps TRBD2 (6 bases). This CDR3 region has 14 residues. V dropped 0 bases and J dropped 6 bases, with 11 bases sitting between them. Per germline, CDR1 SGDLS and CDR2 YYNGEE. CDR3 amino acids: CASSVELEGDTQYF. The CDR3 coding sequence is TGTGCCAGCAGCGTAGAGCTGGAGGGGGATACGCAGTATTTT.

This clonotype turned up a few times. The chain recombines TRBV7-2 with TRBJ2-4; 9 nucleotides line up with TRBD1. The germline V gene encodes CDR1 SGHTA and CDR2 FQGNSA. The ends lost 4 bases at V and 7 bases at J; junction bases unmatched: 5. This CDR3 contains 14 residues. CDR3 nucleotides: TGTGCCAGCAGCTCGAGGGACAGGGCTAACATTCAGTACTTC. This encodes CASSSRDRANIQYF.

Of note for this clonotype: This may be a read error: a much more frequent sequence differs by one nucleotide. The V gene is TRBV6-1, the J gene TRBJ2-5; TRBD2 aligns across 7 bases. CDR1 and CDR2 (germline): MNHNS, SASEGT. There are 14 residues in the CDR3. CDR3 sequence (DNA): TGTGCCAGCAGGTTAGATGGACGGCGGGAGACCCAGCACTTC. Residues: CASRLDGRRETQHF.